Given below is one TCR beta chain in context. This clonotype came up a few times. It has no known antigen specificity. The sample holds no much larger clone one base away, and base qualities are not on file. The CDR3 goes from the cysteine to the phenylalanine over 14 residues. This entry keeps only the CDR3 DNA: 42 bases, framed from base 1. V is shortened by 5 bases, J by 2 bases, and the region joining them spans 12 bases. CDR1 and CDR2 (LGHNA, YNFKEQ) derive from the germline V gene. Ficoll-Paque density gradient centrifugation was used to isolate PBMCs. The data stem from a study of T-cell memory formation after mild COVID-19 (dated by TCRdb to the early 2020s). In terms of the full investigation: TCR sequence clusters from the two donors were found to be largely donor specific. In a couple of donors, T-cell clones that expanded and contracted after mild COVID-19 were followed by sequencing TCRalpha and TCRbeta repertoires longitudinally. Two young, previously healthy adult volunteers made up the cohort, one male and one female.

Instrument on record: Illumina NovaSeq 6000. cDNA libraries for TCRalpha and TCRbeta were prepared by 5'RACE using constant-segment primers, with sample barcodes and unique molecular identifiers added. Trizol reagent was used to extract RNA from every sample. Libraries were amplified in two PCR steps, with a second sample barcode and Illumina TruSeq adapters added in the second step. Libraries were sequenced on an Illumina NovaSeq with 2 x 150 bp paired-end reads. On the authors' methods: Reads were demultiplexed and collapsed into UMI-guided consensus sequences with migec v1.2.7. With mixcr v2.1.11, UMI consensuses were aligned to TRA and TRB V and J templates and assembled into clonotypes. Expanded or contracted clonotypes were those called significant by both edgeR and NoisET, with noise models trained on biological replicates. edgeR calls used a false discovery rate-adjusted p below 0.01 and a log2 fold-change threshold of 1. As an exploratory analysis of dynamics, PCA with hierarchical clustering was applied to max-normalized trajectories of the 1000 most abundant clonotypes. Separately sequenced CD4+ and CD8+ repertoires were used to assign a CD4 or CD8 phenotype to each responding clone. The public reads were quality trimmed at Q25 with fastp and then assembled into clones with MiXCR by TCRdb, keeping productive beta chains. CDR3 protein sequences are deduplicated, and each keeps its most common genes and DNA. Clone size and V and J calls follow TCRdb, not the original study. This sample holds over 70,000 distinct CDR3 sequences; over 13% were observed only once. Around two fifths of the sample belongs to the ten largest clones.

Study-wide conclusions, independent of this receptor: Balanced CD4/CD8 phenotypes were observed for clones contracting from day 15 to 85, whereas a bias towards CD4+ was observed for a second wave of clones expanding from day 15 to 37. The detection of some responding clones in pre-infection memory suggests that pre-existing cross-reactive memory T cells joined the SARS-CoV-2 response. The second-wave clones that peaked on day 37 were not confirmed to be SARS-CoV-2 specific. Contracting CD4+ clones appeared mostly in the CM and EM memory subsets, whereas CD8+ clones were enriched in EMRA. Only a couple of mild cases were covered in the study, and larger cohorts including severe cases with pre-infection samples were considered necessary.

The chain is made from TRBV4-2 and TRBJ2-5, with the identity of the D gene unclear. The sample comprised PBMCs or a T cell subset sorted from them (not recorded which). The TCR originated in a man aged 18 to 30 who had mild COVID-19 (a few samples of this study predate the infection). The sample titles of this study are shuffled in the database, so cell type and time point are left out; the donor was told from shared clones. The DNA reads TGTGCCAGCAGCTACGGAGTGGAGCAAGAGACCCAGTACTTC. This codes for CASSYGVEQETQYF.